These T cell receptor beta chains were read from a single sample in a study of blood T cell repertoires in COVID-19. This table comes from immunoSEQ multiplex PCR, and its TCRdb copy is limited to in-frame clones, with some not included. Among tens of thousands of clones listed, about three quarters were seen once. The sample taken for sequencing was peripheral blood. Source of these receptors: a human donor in a cohort sampled during active COVID-19. Both conserved end residues are part of each CDR3. The order of the fields is CDR3 length, D gene, clone size, J gene, V gene, CDR3 protein, CDR3 DNA. A D gene is named only where the DNA matches it firmly. Clone size, where shown, is once, few, many, or a class for clones that have expanded.

13 NA NA TRBJ2-1 TRBV27 CASSYSRYNEQFF TGTGCCAGCAGCTATAGCCGCTACAATGAGCAGTTCTTC
13 NA NA TRBJ1-2 TRBV12-3/TRBV12-4 CASSLGSSYGYTF TGTGCCAGCAGTTTAGGTTCGTCCTATGGCTACACCTTC
15 TRBD1 once TRBJ1-1 TRBV5-1 CASSSPERQGREAFF TGCGCCAGCAGCTCACCAGAAAGACAGGGGAGGGAAGCTTTCTTT
14 TRBD1 NA TRBJ1-4 TRBV18 CASSPGQGPEKLFF TGTGCCAGCTCACCGGGACAGGGGCCTGAAAAACTGTTTTTT
15 TRBD2 NA TRBJ2-1 TRBV5-1 CASSARDYSYNEQFF TGCGCCAGCAGCGCCCGGGACTATTCCTACAATGAGCAGTTCTTC
23 TRBD1 NA TRBJ1-5 TRBV10-1 CASSDRRKPHRSAQGVSNQPQHF TGCGCCAGCAGTGATAGGAGAAAGCCCCACCGGTCGGCACAGGGGGTTAGCAATCAGCCCCAGCATTTT
15 NA NA TRBJ2-1 TRBV6-5 CASSYGGASYNEQFF TGTGCCAGCAGTTATGGGGGGGCTTCCTACAATGAGCAGTTCTTC
17 NA NA TRBJ2-1 TRBV7-9 CASSLATTGTFYNEQFF TGTGCCAGCAGCTTAGCGACGACAGGGACTTTTTACAATGAGCAGTTCTTC
14 TRBD1 NA TRBJ2-3 TRBV2 CANPRDRGGDTQYF TGTGCCAACCCCCGGGACAGGGGCGGAGATACGCAGTATTTT
12 NA NA TRBJ1-5 TRBV5-4 CASSLDSQPQHF TGTGCCAGCAGCTTGGATAGCCAGCCCCAGCATTTT
14 TRBD1 NA TRBJ1-1 TRBV18 CASSRQGVNTEAFF TGTGCCAGCTCACGACAGGGAGTGAACACTGAAGCTTTCTTT
14 NA NA TRBJ1-1 TRBV10-3 CAISESGMNTEAFF TGTGCCATCAGTGAGTCTGGCATGAACACTGAAGCTTTCTTT
13 TRBD1 NA TRBJ2-7 TRBV12-3/TRBV12-4 CASSRTGAYEQYF TGTGCCAGCAGTCGGACAGGGGCCTACGAGCAGTACTTC
14 NA NA TRBJ1-2 TRBV7-2 CASSLNPGNYGYTF TGTGCCAGCAGCTTAAACCCAGGGAACTATGGCTACACCTTC